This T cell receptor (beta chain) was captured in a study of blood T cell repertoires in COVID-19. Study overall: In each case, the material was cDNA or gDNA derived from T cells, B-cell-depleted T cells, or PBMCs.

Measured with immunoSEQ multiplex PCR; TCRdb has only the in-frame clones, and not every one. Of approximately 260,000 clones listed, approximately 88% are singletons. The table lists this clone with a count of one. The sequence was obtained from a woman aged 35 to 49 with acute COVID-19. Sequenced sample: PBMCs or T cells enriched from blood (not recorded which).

CDR3 DNA: TGTGCCAGTACCTTTAACCGGGACACTGGAAACACCATATATTTT. Protein sequence: CASTFNRDTGNTIYF. The rearrangement joins TRBV19 to TRBJ1-3; D is possibly TRBD1 (6 bases). Germline lookup yields CDR1 LNHDA and CDR2 SQIVND (reference sequence). The germline V and J ends were trimmed by 7 bases and 2 bases, with 15 bases remaining between them. There are 15 residues in the CDR3.